This is a list of T cell receptor beta chains from one sample in a study of vaccination effects on CD4 cells after COVID-19. The assay was immunoSEQ multiplex PCR, and TCRdb's table has in-frame clones only and misses some. Of tens of thousands of clones detected, about 72% appear once; the ten largest clones hold roughly 23%. For these TCRs, the target antigens are not known. The specimen comprised CD4+ T cells from PBMCs cultured without peptide, sampled before COVID-19 vaccination. All receptors come from a human donor who had a prior SARS-CoV-2 infection. The CDR3 runs from the conserved cysteine through the conserved F or W. A D gene is named only where the DNA matches it firmly. Not every row has a clone size; where given, it reads once, few, many or a size class.

D gene,clone size,V gene,J gene,CDR3 protein,CDR3 DNA
-,-,TRBV23-1,TRBJ1-5,CASSPQRTVKGQPQHF,TGCGCCAGCAGTCCACAACGGACAGTTAAGGGCCAGCCCCAGCATTTT
-,-,TRBV28,TRBJ1-3,CASSSRNSGNTIYF,TGTGCCAGCAGTAGTCGGAACTCTGGAAACACCATATATTTT
-,-,TRBV29-1,TRBJ1-3,CSVGLRMSSGNTIYF,TGCAGCGTTGGCTTGAGAATGAGCTCTGGAAACACCATATATTTT
-,-,TRBV15,TRBJ1-1,CATSRDFRIRFF,TGTGCCACCAGCAGAGATTTTCGGATCCGGTTCTTT
TRBD2,few,TRBV30,TRBJ2-3,CATAGGAADTQYF,TGTGCCACTGCGGGGGGCGCCGCAGATACGCAGTATTTT
-,-,TRBV6-5,TRBJ1-2,CASRSRERYTF,TGTGCCAGCAGAAGCCGGGAGAGGTACACCTTC
-,-,TRBV24-1,TRBJ2-1,CATSDSGGSSYNEQFF,TGTGCCACCAGTGATTCAGGGGGGAGCTCCTACAATGAGCAGTTCTTC
-,-,TRBV10-3,TRBJ1-1,CATGEKLNTEAFF,TGTGCCACAGGGGAGAAATTGAACACTGAAGCTTTCTTT
-,once,TRBV6-5,TRBJ1-1,CASSVWGNTEAFF,TGTGCCAGCAGCGTATGGGGAAACACTGAAGCTTTCTTT
-,-,TRBV7-9,TRBJ2-5,CASSLSQGWETQYF,TGTGCCAGCAGCTTAAGTCAGGGGTGGGAGACCCAGTACTTC
TRBD1,-,TRBV28,TRBJ1-1,CASSFLGQGLSWGTEAFF,TGTGCCAGCAGTTTTTTGGGACAGGGGCTCTCTTGGGGCACTGAAGCTTTCTTT
TRBD1,-,TRBV24-1,TRBJ1-2,CATSDSRTGNGYTF,TGTGCCACCAGTGATTCGCGGACAGGGAATGGCTACACCTTC
-,few,TRBV7-9,TRBJ1-1,CASSFGVGYTEAFF,TGTGCCAGCAGCTTTGGGGTCGGCTACACTGAAGCTTTCTTT
-,-,TRBV5-1,TRBJ2-5,CASSQTPEETQYF,TGCGCCAGCAGCCAGACACCCGAAGAGACCCAGTACTTC
TRBD1,-,TRBV6-2/TRBV6-3,TRBJ2-1,CASSYSIGTVSPVQFF,TGTGCCAGCAGTTACTCGATTGGGACAGTCTCCCCCGTTCAGTTCTTC
TRBD2,-,TRBV6-6,TRBJ2-1,CASILAGVLNEQFF,TGTGCCAGCATACTAGCGGGAGTGTTAAATGAGCAGTTCTTC
TRBD2,few,TRBV7-8,TRBJ2-2,CASSPGTRGYTGELFF,TGTGCCAGCAGCCCGGGGACTAGGGGCTACACCGGGGAGCTGTTTTTT
TRBD1,-,TRBV19,TRBJ2-7,CASSIETGVSYEQYF,TGTGCCAGTAGTATAGAGACAGGGGTCTCCTACGAGCAGTACTTC
-,-,TRBV24-1,TRBJ2-3,CATGRGGANTQYF,TGTGCCACCGGTCGGGGAGGCGCGAATACGCAGTATTTT
-,-,TRBV24-1,TRBJ2-1,CATSDYLSEQFF,TGTGCCACCAGTGATTATCTGTCCGAGCAGTTCTTC
TRBD1,-,TRBV10-3,TRBJ1-1,CAISGGQGGNTEAFF,TGTGCCATCAGTGGGGGACAGGGCGGGAACACTGAAGCTTTCTTT
TRBD1,-,TRBV5-5,TRBJ2-7,CASSHGRDRLYEQYF,TGTGCCAGCAGCCATGGCCGGGACAGGCTATACGAGCAGTACTTC
-,few,TRBV7-2,TRBJ2-1,CASSSTPPGGFWFF,TGTGCCAGCAGCTCGACCCCCCCCGGGGGATTCTGGTTCTTC
-,-,TRBV6-5,TRBJ1-4,CASSYSIATNEKLFF,TGTGCCAGCAGTTACTCCATAGCAACTAATGAAAAACTGTTTTTT
-,-,TRBV11-3,TRBJ2-7,CASNPGRDYEQYF,TGTGCCAGCAACCCCGGGAGAGACTACGAGCAGTACTTC
-,-,TRBV7-2,TRBJ2-2,CASSRRSGALTGELFF,TGTGCCAGCAGTAGGAGGTCGGGAGCCTTAACCGGGGAGCTGTTTTTT
-,-,TRBV5-1,TRBJ2-5,CASSLAGWETQYF,TGCGCCAGCAGCTTGGCGGGCTGGGAGACCCAGTACTTC
-,once,TRBV6-1,TRBJ1-5,CASSEALLGLAGARQPQHF,TGTGCCAGCAGTGAAGCGCTTCTTGGGTTGGCGGGGGCTCGGCAGCCCCAGCATTTT
-,-,TRBV2,TRBJ2-7,CASSKGPYEQYF,TGTGCCAGCTCAAAGGGCCCCTACGAGCAGTACTTC
-,-,TRBV6-5,TRBJ2-3,CASSYSGDTLNTQYF,TGTGCCAGCAGTTACTCAGGGGACACACTAAATACGCAGTATTTT
-,-,TRBV15,TRBJ2-1,CATSRAHDSEQFF,TGTGCCACCAGCAGAGCTCATGACAGTGAGCAGTTCTTC
-,-,TRBV7-3,TRBJ2-5,CASARAHQETQYF,TGTGCCAGCGCGAGGGCCCACCAAGAGACCCAGTACTTC
TRBD1,few,TRBV11-3,TRBJ1-1,CASSPGQGRNTEAFF,TGTGCCAGCAGCCCGGGACAGGGAAGGAACACTGAAGCTTTCTTT
-,-,TRBV5-6,TRBJ1-1,CASSLDWSLGTEAFF,TGTGCCAGCAGCTTGGACTGGAGCTTGGGAACTGAAGCTTTCTTT
-,-,TRBV12-3/TRBV12-4,TRBJ2-4,CASSLQGGIQYF,TGTGCCAGCAGTTTACAGGGTGGGATTCAGTACTTC
TRBD2,-,TRBV3-1/TRBV3-2,TRBJ2-1,CASSHELAGREQFF,TGTGCCAGCAGCCATGAACTAGCGGGTCGAGAGCAGTTCTTC
-,-,TRBV28,TRBJ1-5,CASSSTVSTQHF,TGTGCCAGCAGTTCCACAGTCAGCACCCAGCATTTT
-,few,TRBV21-1,TRBJ2-1,CASSRRGLREQMDNEQFF,TGTGCCAGCAGCAGAAGGGGTCTGCGGGAGCAAATGGATAATGAGCAGTTCTTC
-,-,TRBV5-4,TRBJ1-6,CASSPDVDLNSPLHF,TGTGCCAGCAGCCCAGACGTAGACTTGAATTCACCCCTCCACTTT
TRBD1,-,TRBV5-8,TRBJ2-2,CASSWDRGRIGELFF,TGTGCCAGCAGCTGGGACAGGGGGCGAATCGGGGAGCTGTTTTTT
-,-,TRBV10-2,TRBJ2-5,CASTSTNRQETQYF,TGCGCCAGCACTTCGACTAACAGACAAGAGACCCAGTACTTC
-,-,TRBV9,TRBJ2-1,CASSVRQLGNEQFF,TGTGCCAGCAGCGTAAGACAGTTGGGGAATGAGCAGTTCTTC
-,-,TRBV5-1,TRBJ2-2,CASSLEQGTGELFF,TGCGCCAGCAGCTTGGAGCAGGGAACCGGGGAGCTGTTTTTT
-,-,TRBV6-5,TRBJ1-5,CASKDSGYSNQPQHF,TGTGCCAGCAAAGATTCCGGTTATAGCAATCAGCCCCAGCATTTT
-,few,TRBV5-6,TRBJ2-1,CASTLGSSRDEQFF,TGTGCCAGCACCCTGGGGTCCAGTCGGGATGAGCAGTTCTTC
-,-,TRBV7-2,TRBJ2-2,CASSFIRGYGGELFF,TGTGCCAGCAGCTTCATCAGGGGCTACGGCGGGGAGCTGTTTTTT
-,once,TRBV5-4,TRBJ2-5,CASSRDTVETQYF,TGTGCCAGCAGCCGGGACACTGTGGAGACCCAGTACTTC
-,-,TRBV3-1/TRBV3-2,TRBJ1-4,CASSSGWVGEKLFF,TGTGCCAGCAGCTCCGGGTGGGTCGGTGAAAAACTGTTTTTT
-,-,TRBV15,TRBJ1-3,CATSRTTGTGSTGNTIYF,TGTGCCACCAGCAGAACAACAGGGACCGGGTCTACTGGAAACACCATATATTTT